This T cell receptor beta chain stems from a study of T-cell reconstitution after alpha-beta-depleted transplantation in children. Findings and limits, study-wide: Where alpha-beta T cells came from about two months after transplant was reportedly several hundred expanded graft clones. When one year had passed after transplant, most T-cell counts and diversity came from newly produced T cells.

Trimming took 11 bases from V and 6 from J; bases not matched to a gene: 6. This CDR3 has 12 residues. Germline-derived CDR1 and CDR2 are MNHNS and SASEGT. Unique molecular identifiers were incorporated during preparation of the TCRbeta library. In TCRdb, the PCR reads were re-called with MiXCR into one record per CDR3 protein. This repertoire shows about 250,000 distinct CDR3 sequences, 20% to 30% found once; its top ten account for 4.5% to 5.5%. Remarks on this clonotype: The antigen is unknown.

Source: PBMCs, mostly from graft donor cells, taken 360 days after TCRalphabeta/CD19-depleted stem cell transplant. The rearrangement uses TRBV6-1 and TRBJ2-2; 7 positions match TRBD2. This sequence originates from a female patient younger than 10 who had a stem cell transplant for congenital amegakaryocytic thrombocytopenia, so the T cells may come from the graft donor. CDR3 region: CAGRRGAGELFF. The CDR3 DNA reads as TGTGCCGGACGACGGGGGGCCGGGGAGCTGTTTTTT.